These 16 T cell receptor beta chains were sequenced from one sample in a study of shared clonotypes between healthy human individuals. TCRdb's table, derived via immunoSEQ multiplex PCR, lists solely in-frame clones and lacks some. The table has millions of clones, more than 90% seen once. The specimen was naive CD4+ T cells sorted from blood. The sample's subset: CD45RA+ positively selected. The source is a young man in good health.

The V gene is TRBV30, the J gene TRBJ2-1, with D uncertain. V was pared by 1 base and J by 5 bases, with 3 bases between. The CDR3 loop spans 11 amino acids. CDR1 is GTSNPN and CDR2 is SVGIG in the germline V gene (reference sequence). This CDR3 is CAWSDHNEQFF. CDR3 coding DNA: TGTGCCTGGAGTGACCACAATGAGCAGTTCTTC.

The rearrangement uses TRBV28 and TRBJ1-6; tentatively, D is TRBD1 (5 bases). V was cut by 4 bases and J by 0 bases, with 16 bases left in between. CDR1 MDHEN and CDR2 SYDVKM come from the germline V gene. The CDR3 extends over 18 amino acids. Here the CDR3 DNA reads TGTGCCAGCAGTTCGCCGGGCCAGAGGGGCTCCTATAATTCACCCCTCCACTTT. Protein sequence: CASSSPGQRGSYNSPLHF.

The rearrangement joins TRBV19 to TRBJ2-7, with TRBD1 matching over 8 bases. CDR3 length equals 15 residues. Germline V gene data show CDR1 as LNHDA and CDR2 as SQIVND (reference sequence). Trimming took 9 bases from V and 2 from J; bases not matched to a gene: 12. As DNA, the CDR3 is TGTGCCAGCAGAGCTACAGGGGGGCTCGCCTACGAGCAGTACTTC. Its protein is CASRATGGLAYEQYF.

J is TRBJ2-5 and V is TRBV4-2, with D perhaps TRBD1 or TRBD2 (7 bases each). Germline loops: CDR1 LGHNA, CDR2 YNFKEQ. Trimming took 1 base from V and 5 from J, leaving 14 bases between them. The CDR3 runs to 15 residues. The DNA of the CDR3 is TGTGCCAGCAGCCAAGGGGGAGGGGGCGGTGAGACCCAGTACTTC. It codes for CASSQGGGGGETQYF.

The rearrangement uses TRBV18 and TRBJ1-3; D unclear. The CDR3 is made up of 16 amino acids. With 2 bases removed from V and 0 bases from J, the gap between germline ends came to 11 bases. The V gene's germline CDR1 is KGHSH and CDR2 LQKENI. This CDR3 is CASSPNLPSSGNTIYF. As DNA, the CDR3 is TGTGCCAGCTCACCAAATCTACCATCCTCTGGAAACACCATATATTTT. Drawing the rest from reference TRBV18 and TRBJ1-3, the complete variable domain is NAGVMQNPRHLVRRRGQEARLRCSPMKGHSHVYWYRQLPEEGLKFMVYLQKENIIDESGMPKERFSAEFPKEGPSILRIQQVVRGDSAAYFCASSPNLPSSGNTIYFGEGSWLTVV.

The chain carries TRBV4-1 and TRBJ2-7, with a possible D match to TRBD1 (6 bases). CDR1 MGHRA and CDR2 YSYEKL come from the germline V gene. Trimming stripped 4 bases from V and 2 bases from J, with 12 bases between. The CDR3 loop spans 14 amino acids. The CDR3 reads CASSPGTKTYEQYF. The CDR3 DNA is TGCGCCAGCAGCCCCGGGACAAAGACCTACGAGCAGTACTTC.

The chain links TRBV29-1 to TRBJ1-1, with 8 bases lining up with TRBD1. This CDR3 comprises 16 residues. CDR1 is SQVTM and CDR2 is ANQGSEA in the germline V gene. With V trimmed by 1 base and J by 2 bases, 9 bases remained unmatched. The DNA for the CDR3 is TGCAGCGTTGAAGGCAGGGGGCCCCTCACAAACACTGAAGCTTTCTTT. This translates into CSVEGRGPLTNTEAFF.

CDR3 coding DNA: TGTGCCAGCAGCTCGCCGGGGACCCCTTGGGAGCAGTACTTC. This codes for CASSSPGTPWEQYF. The chain has TRBV5-4 and TRBJ2-7; D tentatively reads TRBD1 or TRBD2 (5 bases each). V lost 3 bases and J lost 7, with 17 bases in between. The CDR3 spans 14 residues. CDR1 is SGHNT, CDR2 YYREEE, per germline (reference sequence).

CDR3 amino acids: CASSFPGGNNQPQHF. The CDR3 DNA reads TGTGCCAGCAGCTTCCCTGGGGGGAACAATCAGCCCCAGCATTTT. The chain is built from TRBV7-8 and TRBJ1-5; maybe TRBD1 (5 bases). Per germline, CDR1 SGHVS and CDR2 FQNEAQ. The CDR3 has 15 residues. Trimming removed 3 bases from V and 3 bases from J, with 12 bases in between.

As regards this clone: An end of the junction does not agree with germline; a read error may underlie this. The chain recombines TRBV7-7 with TRBJ2-7, with 7 bases identical to TRBD1. The CDR3 has 14 amino acids. The germline gives CDR1 SSHAT, CDR2 FNYEAQ (reference sequence). The CDR3, as DNA: TGTGCTAGCAGCCCACAGGGGAGTGTCAGCGAGCAGTACTTC. The encoded protein is CASSPQGSVSEQYF.

J is TRBJ1-2 and V is TRBV5-1; 7 bases map to TRBD1. CDR1 is SGHRS, CDR2 YFSETQ, per germline. V shed 2 bases, J shed 6 bases, and the junction held 10 bases outside the gene matches. CDR3 length: 15 amino acids. The CDR3 region is CASSLPRGASDGYTF. As DNA, the CDR3 is TGCGCCAGCAGCTTACCCAGGGGGGCTAGCGATGGCTACACCTTC. Full variable domain (outside the CDR3, taken from reference TRBV5-1 and TRBJ1-2): KAGVTQTPRYLIKTRGQQVTLSCSPISGHRSVSWYQQTPGQGLQFLFEYFSETQRNKGNFPGRFSGRQFSNSRSEMNVSTLELGDSALYLCASSLPRGASDGYTFGSGTRLTVV.

Details on this clone: In the same sample, other DNA sequences code for this CDR3. The V gene is TRBV18, the J gene TRBJ1-1; D may be TRBD1 (5 bases). V was shortened by 5 bases and J by 1 base, with 8 bases between the two germline ends. This CDR3 contains 13 residues. Germline V gives CDR1 KGHSH, CDR2 LQKENI. The CDR3 nucleotides are TGTGCCAGCTCAGGGCAGGGGAACACTGAAGCTTTCTTT. Translating it yields CASSGQGNTEAFF.

J is TRBJ2-7 and V is TRBV2; TRBD1 matches at 10 bases. Looked up from germline, CDR1 is SNHLY and CDR2 is FYNNEI. CDR3 length equals 13 residues. Germline trimming cut 5 bases from V and 5 bases from J; bases unmatched to any gene: 3. CDR3 loop: CASSRQGANEQYF. The CDR3 DNA reads as TGTGCCAGCAGTAGACAGGGGGCCAACGAGCAGTACTTC.

The V gene is TRBV7-9, the J gene TRBJ1-6; TRBD1 might be the D (6 bases). Germline CDR1 SEHNR, CDR2 FQNEAQ (reference sequence). The CDR3 extends over 13 amino acids. V lost 5 bases and J 6 bases, leaving 8 bases between the germline ends. CDR3 coding DNA: TGTGCCAGCAGCCGGGACATTAATTCACCCCTCCACTTT. Its protein is CASSRDINSPLHF.

The chain combines TRBV18 with TRBJ1-5; D is possibly TRBD1 (5 bases). The CDR3 loop spans 19 amino acids. Germline lookup yields CDR1 KGHSH and CDR2 LQKENI. The V and J ends lost 1 base and 0 bases respectively, with 19 bases between them. CDR3 DNA: TGTGCCAGCTCACCACGCCATTCCGGGACGGCAAATAGCAATCAGCCCCAGCATTTT. Protein product: CASSPRHSGTANSNQPQHF.

The count of this clone is one. The rearrangement joins TRBV11-1 to TRBJ2-3; D may correspond to TRBD1 or TRBD2 (6 bases each). Germline assignment: CDR1 SGHAT and CDR2 FQDESV (reference sequence). This CDR3 has 16 residues. The V end was cut by 4 bases, the J end by 2 bases, with 16 bases between. The CDR3 region has the DNA TGTGCCAGCAGCTGGGCCTGGGGGGCCCCCACAGATACGCAGTATTTT. Protein sequence: CASSWAWGAPTDTQYF. Looking up the rest from reference TRBV11-1 and TRBJ2-3 gives the full variable domain: EAEVAQSPRYKITEKSQAVAFWCDPISGHATLYWYRQILGQGPELLVQFQDESVVDDSQLPKDRFSAERLKGVDSTLKIQPAELGDSAMYLCASSWAWGAPTDTQYFGPGTRLTVL.